Listed below are T cell receptor beta chains from one sample, sequenced in a study of CD8 T cells in Susac syndrome. TCRdb re-derived calls from the immunoSEQ multiplex PCR reads in MiXCR, one entry per CDR3 protein. The sample has 200,000 to 250,000 distinct CDR3 sequences, 80% to 95% seen once. Sequencing was done on a sample of CD8+ T cells from PBMCs. These receptor sequences come from a human donor with multiple sclerosis. Both conserved end residues are part of each CDR3. D genes are given only for firm matches. Part of the rows lack a size; the others show once, few, many or a class for expanded clones.

>-|TRBV19|-|TRBJ1-1
TGTGCCAGTAGTGGCCGGGGGGTGGACACTGAAGCTTTCTTT
CASSGRGVDTEAFF
>-|TRBV27|-|TRBJ2-7
TGTGCCAGCAGTTTTACCCCCGGACATACAAGCTCCTACGAGCAGTACTTC
CASSFTPGHTSSYEQYF
>TRBD1|TRBV9|-|TRBJ2-7
TGTGCCAGCAGTGACTCGACAGGGGAACCCTACGAGCAGTACTTC
CASSDSTGEPYEQYF
>-|TRBV4-1|-|TRBJ2-7
TGCGCCAGCAGCCAAGATCTTGGACAGCTATCCTACGAGCAGTACTTC
CASSQDLGQLSYEQYF
>-|TRBV20-1|-|TRBJ2-1
TGCAGTGCTAACGGGCTTCTGGAGCAGTTCTTC
CSANGLLEQFF
>-|TRBV7-3|-|TRBJ2-7
TGTGCCAGCAGCTTAATGGGGGTTGGCTACGAGCAGTACTTC
CASSLMGVGYEQYF
>-|TRBV6-5|-|TRBJ1-5
TGTGCCAGCAGTTACTCAAGCAGGCTCAATCAGCCCCAGCATTTT
CASSYSSRLNQPQHF
>-|TRBV4-1|-|TRBJ2-1
TGCGCCAGCAGCCCCGGCGTGGCTCAGAGTTACAATGAGCAGTTCTTC
CASSPGVAQSYNEQFF
>TRBD1|TRBV2|-|TRBJ1-5
TGTGCCAGCAGTTTCCGGGACAGCGACAGCAATCAGCCCCAGCATTTT
CASSFRDSDSNQPQHF
>TRBD2|TRBV7-8|-|TRBJ2-3
TGTGCCAGCAGCTTAGCGAGTGGAGGACTAGCGGGTGGGGTAGGGCAGTATTTT
CASSLASGGLAGGVGQYF
>-|TRBV20-1|-|TRBJ2-7
TGCAGTGCTAAGACAGACTACGAGCAGTACTTC
CSAKTDYEQYF
>-|TRBV29-1|-|TRBJ1-2
TGCAGCGTTGAAGATCTGCGAAGTGGCTACACCTTC
CSVEDLRSGYTF
>-|TRBV27|few|TRBJ2-5
TGTGCCAGCAGTCCGGTAGGGCGAAAGACCCAGTACTTC
CASSPVGRKTQYF
>-|TRBV9|-|TRBJ2-1
TGTGCCAGCAGCGAACGTAGCGTGCCGAACAATGAGCAGTTCTTC
CASSERSVPNNEQFF
>-|TRBV5-1|-|TRBJ1-2
TGCGCCAGCAGCTTGGGAGTTATTAACTATGGCTACACCTTC
CASSLGVINYGYTF
>TRBD1|TRBV5-1|-|TRBJ2-1
TGCGCCAGCAGCTTAGGACAGGGTCACAATGAGCAGTTCTTC
CASSLGQGHNEQFF
>-|TRBV15|-|TRBJ1-1
TGTGCCACCAGCAGAGATCAAGTGGTAGGGAACACTGAAGCTTTCTTT
CATSRDQVVGNTEAFF
>TRBD2|TRBV27|-|TRBJ2-1
TGTGCCAGCAGTACCACTAGCGGGAGCCTCGATGAGCAGTTCTTC
CASSTTSGSLDEQFF
>TRBD1|TRBV19|-|TRBJ1-2
TGTGCCAGTAGTTGGGGCGAGACAGGGGTGGATGGCTACACCTTC
CASSWGETGVDGYTF
>-|TRBV19|few|TRBJ2-6
TGTGCCAGTAGCCTGGGGGCTACCAACGTCCTGACTTTC
CASSLGATNVLTF
>-|TRBV19|-|TRBJ2-5
TGTGCCAGTAACGGTGGGGAGACCCAGTACTTC
CASNGGETQYF
>-|TRBV5-4|-|TRBJ2-7
TGTGCCAGCAGCGGCGGCTCGGAGGACGAGCAGTACTTC
CASSGGSEDEQYF
>TRBD1|TRBV6-2/TRBV6-3|-|TRBJ1-5
TGTGCCAGCAATACGGGGGAGGGACAGGGCCCCAATCAGCCCCAGCATTTT
CASNTGEGQGPNQPQHF
>-|TRBV4-3|few|TRBJ2-7
TGCGCCAGCAGCCAATGGGCGAGCAGCCACTACGAGCAGTACTTC
CASSQWASSHYEQYF
>TRBD2|TRBV25-1|-|TRBJ2-3
TGTGCCAGCAGTTCCCTCGGGACTAGCGGATTAACAGATACGCAGTATTTT
CASSSLGTSGLTDTQYF